These 6 T cell receptor beta chains originate from one sample sequenced in a study of blood T cell repertoires in COVID-19. The protocol was immunoSEQ multiplex PCR, while the TCRdb copy is restricted to in-frame clones and leaves out a portion. In the table there are roughly 250,000 clones, 75% to 95% of which are singletons. Sequencing used PBMCs or T cells enriched from blood (not recorded which). The receptors stem from a woman aged 18-29 years who had recovered from COVID-19.

The CDR3 coding sequence is TGTGCCAGCAGCCGGGACAACAGGTCACCCCTCCACTTT. Encoded protein: CASSRDNRSPLHF. This sequence joins TRBV7-8 and TRBJ1-6; maybe TRBD1 (6 bases). CDR1 is SGHVS, CDR2 FQNEAQ, per germline. The length of the CDR3 is 13 residues. Trimming shortened V by 5 bases and J by 10 bases, and 12 bases separated the two germline ends.

The rearrangement joins TRBV19 to TRBJ1-5, with D perhaps TRBD1 (6 bases). Trimming took 3 bases from V and 1 from J, leaving 10 bases between them. The length of the CDR3 is 15 residues. Germline V lookup: CDR1 LNHDA, CDR2 SQIVND (reference sequence). CDR3 loop: CASSIWGQSNQPQHF. CDR3 coding DNA: TGTGCCAGTAGTATTTGGGGACAAAGCAATCAGCCCCAGCATTTT.

This chain joins TRBV5-1 and TRBJ2-7; 13 bases map to TRBD2. This CDR3 region has 15 residues. J lost 3 bases, V lost 3 bases, and 3 bases had no gene match. Germline assignment: CDR1 SGHRS and CDR2 YFSETQ. The CDR3 loop reads CASSSRLAGGYEQYF. Here the CDR3 DNA reads TGCGCCAGCAGCTCCCGACTAGCGGGGGGCTACGAGCAGTACTTC. Together with reference TRBV5-1 and TRBJ2-7, the CDR3 gives the full variable domain: KAGVTQTPRYLIKTRGQQVTLSCSPISGHRSVSWYQQTPGQGLQFLFEYFSETQRNKGNFPGRFSGRQFSNSRSEMNVSTLELGDSALYLCASSSRLAGGYEQYFGPGTRLTVT.

The chain uses TRBV20-1 and TRBJ2-7; perhaps TRBD2 as D (6 bases). The germline gives CDR1 DFQATT, CDR2 SNEGSKA (reference sequence). The CDR3 totals 13 residues. The germline V and J ends were trimmed by 3 bases and 6 bases, with 15 bases remaining between them. The CDR3: CSASQDYTTEQYF. The CDR3 DNA reads as TGCAGTGCTAGTCAGGACTATACTACCGAGCAGTACTTC.

DNA for the CDR3: TGTGCCAGCAGTGATCGGGCAGGGAGCGGGGAAAAACTGTTTTTT. Protein: CASSDRAGSGEKLFF. V is TRBV2 and J is TRBJ1-4; possibly TRBD1 for D (5 bases). This CDR3 has 15 residues. The germline V gene has CDR1 SNHLY and CDR2 FYNNEI. The germline V and J ends were trimmed by 3 bases and 8 bases, with 16 bases remaining between them. The whole variable domain, remainder taken from reference TRBV2 and TRBJ1-4, is EPEVTQTPSHQVTQMGQEVILRCVPISNHLYFYWYRQILGQKVEFLVSFYNNEISEKSEIFDDQFSVERPDGSNFTLKIRSTKLEDSAMYFCASSDRAGSGEKLFFGSGTQLSVL.

CDR3 sequence reads: CASSLKARGILYNSPLHF. As DNA, the CDR3 is TGTGCCAGCAGCTTAAAGGCTCGGGGGATACTTTATAATTCACCCCTCCACTTT. J is TRBJ1-6 and V is TRBV7-2; possible D gene TRBD1, 5 bases. Looked up from germline, CDR1 is SGHTA and CDR2 is FQGNSA. V lost 2 bases and J lost 4, with 18 bases in between. This CDR3 has 18 amino acids.